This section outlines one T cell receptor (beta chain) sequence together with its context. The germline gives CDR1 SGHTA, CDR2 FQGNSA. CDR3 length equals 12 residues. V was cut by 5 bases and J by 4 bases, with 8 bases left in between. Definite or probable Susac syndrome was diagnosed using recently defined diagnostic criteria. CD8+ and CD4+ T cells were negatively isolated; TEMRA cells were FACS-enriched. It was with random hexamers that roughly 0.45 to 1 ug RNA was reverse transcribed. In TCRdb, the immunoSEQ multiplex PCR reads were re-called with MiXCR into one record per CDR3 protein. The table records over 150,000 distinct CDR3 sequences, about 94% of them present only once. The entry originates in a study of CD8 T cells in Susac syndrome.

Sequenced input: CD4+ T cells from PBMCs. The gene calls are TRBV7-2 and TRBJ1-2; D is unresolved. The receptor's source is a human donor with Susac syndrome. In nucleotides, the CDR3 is TGTGCCAGCAGCAGGGATACCTATGGCTACACCTTC. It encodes CASSRDTYGYTF.